Below, 30 T cell receptor beta chains from the same sample are listed, as sequenced in a study of human T cells and chemical hapten exposure (dated by TCRdb to the early 2020s). The library was prepared using RACE. Data came from a NextSeq 500. TCRdb reanalyzed the raw reads on its own, using fastp at Q25 for trimming and MiXCR for clone calling, and kept in-frame beta chains. Every distinct CDR3 protein forms one entry, paired with its most common genes and DNA. Counted in this sample were 65,000 to 90,000 distinct CDR3 sequences; less than 15% of them appeared once. In total, the top ten clones hold roughly 4.5% of the sample. Reading the label with the study, this specimen's time point is: pre-sensitization, week 0. This specimen's treatment or condition label, per the study, means: therapeutic diphenylcyclopropenone sensitization with weekly scalp DPC. The sample was whole blood, taken in connection with sensitization to the hapten diphenylcyclopropenone (DPC). These receptors all stem from a woman in her forties or fifties with alopecia areata. Some clones in this sample may be carry-over from other donors' samples.

This clonotype was counted once. The chain has TRBV30 and TRBJ2-7; possible D gene TRBD2, 6 bases. Germline loops: CDR1 GTSNPN, CDR2 SVGIG (reference sequence). Trimming pared 4 bases from V and 5 bases from J, leaving 12 bases between. The CDR3 has 12 amino acids. DNA of the CDR3: TGTGCCTGGACGGTTAGCGGCCACGAGCAGTACTTC. It codes for CAWTVSGHEQYF.

This clonotype has more than one count but fewer than ten. The chain links TRBV20-1 to TRBJ2-3; D perhaps matches TRBD2 (5 bases). This CDR3 is built from 14 residues. With 6 bases removed from V and 4 bases from J, the gap between germline ends came to 17 bases. Per the germline V gene, CDR1 is DFQATT and CDR2 is SNEGSKA (reference sequence). CDR3 residues: CSATDPEEADTQYF. CDR3 in DNA: TGCAGTGCGACGGACCCGGAGGAGGCAGATACGCAGTATTTT.

This clonotype was recorded a few times. The chain has TRBV20-1 and TRBJ2-7; TRBD2 matches 10 bases. This CDR3 comprises 15 residues. V was clipped by 3 bases and J by 2 bases; unmatched bases: 7. Germline CDR1 reads DFQATT; CDR2 reads SNEGSKA (reference sequence). The CDR3 reads CSASLLAGRTYEQYF. CDR3 bases: TGCAGTGCTAGCCTACTAGCGGGAAGAACCTACGAGCAGTACTTC.

This clonotype has ten or more counts. The chain couples TRBV6-2 or TRBV6-3 to TRBJ2-7, with TRBD2 matching 11 bases. Germline V gene sequence: CDR1 MNHEY, CDR2 SVGEGT. The ends lost 6 bases at V and 5 bases at J; junction bases unmatched: 6. CDR3 length equals 14 residues. CDR3 DNA: TGTGCCAGCAGCTCTAGCGGGAGGATCAACGAGCAGTACTTC. Encoded protein: CASSSSGRINEQYF.

J is TRBJ1-2 and V is TRBV5-1, with 11 nucleotides matching TRBD1. This CDR3 contains 14 residues. V lost 3 bases and J lost 4; bases outside the gene matches: 2. Germline V lookup: CDR1 SGHRS, CDR2 YFSETQ. The CDR3 DNA is TGCGCCAGCAGCTGGACAGGGGGCGCCTATGGCTACACCTTC. Residues: CASSWTGGAYGYTF. The entire variable domain, with the rest obtained from reference TRBV5-1 and TRBJ1-2, is as follows: KAGVTQTPRYLIKTRGQQVTLSCSPISGHRSVSWYQQTPGQGLQFLFEYFSETQRNKGNFPGRFSGRQFSNSRSEMNVSTLELGDSALYLCASSWTGGAYGYTFGSGTRLTVV.

This clonotype was detected only a few times. The gene calls are TRBV9 and TRBJ2-1; weak D call: TRBD2 (6 bases). This CDR3 region has 14 residues. The V gene's germline CDR1 is SGDLS and CDR2 YYNGEE. Deletions cut 5 bases from V and 3 bases from J, with 12 bases between. CDR3 amino acids: CASRPGEVYNEQFF. The CDR3 DNA sequence: TGTGCCAGCAGGCCGGGAGAGGTCTACAATGAGCAGTTCTTC. The complete variable domain, with remaining parts taken from reference TRBV9 and TRBJ2-1, reads DSGVTQTPKHLITATGQRVTLRCSPRSGDLSVYWYQQSLDQGLQFLIQYYNGEERAKGNILERFSAQQFPDLHSELNLSSLELGDSALYFCASRPGEVYNEQFFGPGTRLTVL.

This clonotype was seen only a few times. The rearrangement joins TRBV7-8 to TRBJ1-4, with no clear D. Germline-derived CDR1 and CDR2 are SGHVS and FQNEAQ. The CDR3 length is 14 residues. V was trimmed by 1 base and J by 5 bases, leaving 8 bases between them. The CDR3 protein is CASSLGRRNEKLFF. The DNA of the CDR3 is TGTGCCAGCAGCTTAGGCAGGAGAAATGAAAAACTGTTTTTT.

The chain is built from TRBV6-2 or TRBV6-3 and TRBJ2-7, with D maybe TRBD2 (5 bases). The CDR3 is 12 residues long. The germline V gene has CDR1 MNHEY and CDR2 SVGEGT. V was shortened by 7 bases and J by 4 bases, with 11 bases between the two germline ends. The CDR3 DNA sequence: TGTGCCAGCACGGAGAGGGAGTACGAGCAGTACTTC. Its protein product is CASTEREYEQYF.

The gene calls are TRBV29-1 and TRBJ2-7; TRBD2 matches 7 bases. Germline CDR1 SQVTM, CDR2 ANQGSEA. This CDR3 is built from 14 residues. Trimming cost V 4 bases and J 5 bases; bases outside gene matches: 11. CDR3 sequence reads: CSVALGGSFHEQYF. The DNA of the CDR3 is TGCAGCGTTGCACTGGGCGGGAGTTTCCACGAGCAGTACTTC.

The chain has TRBV12-3 or TRBV12-4 and TRBJ2-6, with D uncertain. The CDR3 runs 15 residues. V lost 6 bases to trimming and J lost 0 bases, with 9 bases between them. The CDR3 DNA is TGTGCCAGCAGCCCGAGTTACTCTGGGGCCAACGTCCTGACTTTC. It codes for CASSPSYSGANVLTF.

This clonotype was seen ten or more times. The J gene is TRBJ2-7, the V gene TRBV10-3, with 7 bases identical to TRBD1. This CDR3 contains 15 residues. Trimming cost V 4 bases and J 0 bases; bases outside gene matches: 6. Per the germline V gene, CDR1 is ENHRY and CDR2 is SYGVKD. The CDR3 loop reads CAISGGQLSSYEQYF. CDR3 in DNA: TGTGCCATCAGTGGGGGACAGCTAAGCTCCTACGAGCAGTACTTC.

CDR3 coding DNA: TGTGCCAGCAGTCAAAGACTAGCGGGACGATACGAGCAGTACTTC. It codes for CASSQRLAGRYEQYF. The V and J genes are TRBV28 and TRBJ2-7; 11 bases fit TRBD2. The trim removed 5 bases at V and 4 bases at J, leaving 7 bases unmatched. The germline V gene encodes CDR1 MDHEN and CDR2 SYDVKM. The CDR3 sequence is 15 residues long.

The chain recombines TRBV28 with TRBJ1-1; no definite D call. V was shortened by 6 bases and J by 8 bases, with 13 bases between the two germline ends. Germline loops: CDR1 MDHEN, CDR2 SYDVKM. CDR3 length equals 12 residues. Here the CDR3 DNA reads TGTGCCAGCAGCTTACCAACGACAGAAGCTTTCTTT. This gives the protein CASSLPTTEAFF.

The chain couples TRBV7-6 to TRBJ1-2; D is undetermined. Trimming took off 5 bases at V and 4 bases at J, with 17 bases between the two ends. Germline assignment: CDR1 SGHVS and CDR2 FNYEAQ. This CDR3 comprises 15 residues. The CDR3 nucleotides read TGTGCCAGCAGCCTCTCTGACATGGGATTCTATGGCTACACCTTC. It translates to CASSLSDMGFYGYTF.

The chain combines TRBV24-1 with TRBJ2-2, with D possibly TRBD1 on 5 matching bases. V lost 7 bases, J lost 2 bases, and 7 bases lay in between. Per germline, CDR1 KGHDR and CDR2 SFDVKD. This CDR3 comprises 13 residues. The CDR3 sequence: CATRDTNTGELFF. The CDR3 bases are TGTGCCACCAGGGACACTAACACCGGGGAGCTGTTTTTT.

The sample holds one count of this clonotype. This rearrangement joins TRBV29-1 to TRBJ1-2; 7 positions agree with TRBD1. CDR1 and CDR2 (germline): SQVTM, ANQGSEA. The CDR3 loop spans 14 amino acids. With 2 bases clipped from V and 6 bases from J, the junction kept 9 bases outside the gene matches. CDR3 nucleotide sequence: TGCAGCGTTGAACGTGGGTGGACAGGCAATGGCTACACCTTC. Protein sequence: CSVERGWTGNGYTF. The full variable domain, with the rest looked up from reference TRBV29-1 and TRBJ1-2, is SAVISQKPSRDICQRGTSLTIQCQVDSQVTMMFWYRQQPGQSLTLIATANQGSEATYESGFVIDKFPISRPNLTFSTLTVSNMSPEDSSIYLCSVERGWTGNGYTFGSGTRLTVV.

This clonotype occurred a few times. The chain carries TRBV19 and TRBJ2-1; 10 nucleotides agree with TRBD2. CDR3 size: 16 residues. CDR1 is LNHDA, CDR2 SQIVND, per germline (reference sequence). The junction had 10 bases not matched to a gene; V was cut back by 3 bases and J by 8 bases. In DNA form, the CDR3 reads TGTGCCAGTAGTATCAGGAGCGGGAGGGCCGGGGATGAGCAGTTCTTC. Its protein product is CASSIRSGRAGDEQFF.

V gene TRBV5-1 combines with J gene TRBJ2-2, with D perhaps matching TRBD1 (6 bases). The CDR3 has 15 residues. Germline V lookup: CDR1 SGHRS, CDR2 YFSETQ. Trimming removed 5 bases from V and 2 bases from J, with 13 bases in between. The CDR3 spells CASSSGTPNTGELFF. CDR3 coding DNA: TGCGCCAGCAGTTCCGGGACACCAAACACCGGGGAGCTGTTTTTT.

The gene calls are TRBV10-1 and TRBJ2-6; D is undetermined. CDR1 is WNHNN, CDR2 SYGVQD, per germline (reference sequence). The CDR3 length is 16 residues. V lost 7 bases, J lost 4 bases, and 17 bases lay in between. CDR3 amino acids: CASINPQWVGANVLTF. CDR3 coding DNA: TGCGCCAGCATAAACCCACAGTGGGTAGGGGCCAACGTCCTGACTTTC.

This clonotype came up many times. The chain recombines TRBV7-9 with TRBJ1-1; D remains unclear. CDR1 and CDR2 from the germline V gene are SEHNR and FQNEAQ (reference sequence). V was clipped by 3 bases and J by 0 bases, with 11 bases between them. The CDR3 is made up of 15 amino acids. The CDR3 DNA reads TGTGCCAGCAGCTTTGGAGGGTCCATGAACACTGAAGCTTTCTTT. Protein sequence: CASSFGGSMNTEAFF.

This rearrangement joins TRBV5-1 to TRBJ2-5; D may correspond to TRBD1 or TRBD2 (5 bases each). Germline V gene data show CDR1 as SGHRS and CDR2 as YFSETQ. V lost 1 base and J lost 5, with 12 bases in between. The CDR3 runs 14 residues. CDR3 DNA sequence: TGCGCCAGCAGCTTGATGAGGGGTTCGGAGACCCAGTACTTC. It specifies CASSLMRGSETQYF.

The genes are TRBV7-6 and TRBJ2-7, with a possible D match to TRBD1 (5 bases). The CDR3 spans 14 residues. Germline values: CDR1 SGHVS, CDR2 FNYEAQ. V lost 5 bases to trimming and J lost 5 bases, with 16 bases between them. Written as DNA, the CDR3 is TGTGCCAGCAGCCCCAGGGCGCAGGGCAACGAGCAGTACTTC. Protein sequence: CASSPRAQGNEQYF.

This clonotype was detected ten times or more. V gene TRBV7-9 combines with J gene TRBJ1-3; D remains unclear. Germline values: CDR1 SEHNR, CDR2 FQNEAQ (reference sequence). With 7 bases removed from V and 4 bases from J, the gap between germline ends came to 17 bases. The CDR3 totals 15 residues. The CDR3 region has the DNA TGTGCCAGCACCCTGGCCGGGTCGGGCGGAAACACCATATATTTT. Translated, it gives CASTLAGSGGNTIYF.

This clonotype was found a few times. This chain joins TRBV7-8 and TRBJ2-5, with D perhaps matching TRBD1 (5 bases). The CDR3 is 16 residues long. The germline V gene encodes CDR1 SGHVS and CDR2 FQNEAQ. V lost 2 bases and J lost 4, with 17 bases in between. The CDR3 DNA follows: TGTGCCAGCAGCTTACAGGGTCCAAATGTAATAGAGACCCAGTACTTC. Its protein product is CASSLQGPNVIETQYF.

V is TRBV5-1 and J is TRBJ2-1, with 7 positions matching TRBD2. Germline V lookup: CDR1 SGHRS, CDR2 YFSETQ. Trimming took 6 bases from V and 3 from J; bases not matched to a gene: 12. This CDR3 has 16 residues. The CDR3 DNA sequence: TGCGCCAGCACCTCACGGGGGAGCGGGATCTACAATGAGCAGTTCTTC. Protein product: CASTSRGSGIYNEQFF.

There are a few counts of this clonotype. The chain links TRBV12-3 or TRBV12-4 to TRBJ1-4, with 8 bases matching TRBD1. The CDR3 length is 16 residues. V shed 7 bases and J 8 bases; nucleotides not matched to a gene: 15. The CDR3 nucleotides are TGTGCCAGCACCACCTCAGACAGGGGAGGGAGCGAAAAACTGTTTTTT. It translates to CASTTSDRGGSEKLFF.

This clonotype was counted at least ten times. The chain employs TRBV3-1 and TRBJ1-1, with no clear D. Trimming took off 1 base at V and 8 bases at J, with 20 bases between the two ends. CDR1 and CDR2 (germline): LGHDT, YNNKEL (reference sequence). CDR3 length: 16 residues. CDR3 loop: CASSQVGQAPLGEAFF. The CDR3 DNA follows: TGTGCCAGCAGCCAAGTGGGTCAAGCCCCCCTGGGAGAAGCTTTCTTT.

This clonotype was counted between two and nine times. This sequence joins TRBV12-3 or TRBV12-4 and TRBJ1-6; D is undetermined. V dropped 3 bases and J dropped 7 bases, with 7 bases sitting between them. The CDR3 runs 13 residues. The CDR3 protein is CASSFWQNSPLHF. The CDR3 DNA follows: TGTGCCAGCAGTTTCTGGCAGAATTCACCCCTCCACTTT.

This clonotype was seen more than once but under ten times. V and J are TRBV9 and TRBJ2-2, with TRBD2 matching 10 bases. V was clipped by 0 bases and J by 6 bases; unmatched bases: 2. The germline CDR1 and CDR2 sequences are SGDLS and YYNGEE. The CDR3 runs to 15 residues. CDR3 sequence: CASSVASGSSGELFF. The CDR3 region has the DNA TGTGCCAGCAGCGTAGCTAGCGGGAGTTCCGGGGAGCTGTTTTTT. Drawing the rest from reference TRBV9 and TRBJ2-2, the complete variable domain is DSGVTQTPKHLITATGQRVTLRCSPRSGDLSVYWYQQSLDQGLQFLIQYYNGEERAKGNILERFSAQQFPDLHSELNLSSLELGDSALYFCASSVASGSSGELFFGEGSRLTVL.

The V call is TRBV29-1, the J call TRBJ2-3, with a tentative D call TRBD1 (5 bases). The CDR3 is 12 amino acids. Germline V gene data show CDR1 as SQVTM and CDR2 as ANQGSEA. Trimming removed 7 bases at V and 5 bases at J, with 13 bases between. The chain's CDR3 is CSATDRRDTQYF. CDR3 bases: TGCAGCGCCACAGACAGAAGAGATACGCAGTATTTT.